Listed here are 24 T cell receptor beta chains from one sample, sequenced in a study of T-cell reconstitution after alpha-beta-depleted transplantation in children. For TCRbeta, the library was prepared with unique molecular identifiers. TCRdb passed the PCR reads through MiXCR, listing each CDR3 protein once. The sample includes approximately 510,000 distinct CDR3 sequences, approximately 16% seen only once; the top ten take 3% to 4%. The sample was PBMCs from the stem cell graft donor, taken from the stem cell graft. The receptor set was obtained from a human donor who donated a stem cell graft to a child with acute lymphoblastic leukemia.

This clonotype was counted a few times. This rearrangement joins TRBV3-1 to TRBJ2-2; D not certain. With 0 bases removed from V and 5 bases from J, the gap between germline ends came to 10 bases. The length of the CDR3 is 15 residues. CDR1 is LGHDT and CDR2 is YNNKEL in the germline V gene (reference sequence). The CDR3 DNA reads TGTGCCAGCAGCCAAGATGGGGTCGGAACCGGGGAGCTGTTTTTT. It encodes CASSQDGVGTGELFF.

This clonotype was counted between two and nine times. This chain links TRBV9 with TRBJ2-2; D is unclear. Germline CDR1 SGDLS, CDR2 YYNGEE. The CDR3 sequence is 14 residues long. Trimming stripped 3 bases from V and 10 bases from J, with 16 bases between. CDR3 amino acids: CASSADPMALELFF. Here the CDR3 DNA reads TGTGCCAGCAGCGCCGACCCTATGGCCCTGGAGCTGTTTTTT. Using reference TRBV9 and TRBJ2-2 for the parts outside the CDR3, the full variable domain is DSGVTQTPKHLITATGQRVTLRCSPRSGDLSVYWYQQSLDQGLQFLIQYYNGEERAKGNILERFSAQQFPDLHSELNLSSLELGDSALYFCASSADPMALELFFGEGSRLTVL.

There are a few counts of this clonotype. CDR3 region: CAISASFGGGGEHYEQYF. The CDR3 coding sequence is TGTGCCATCAGCGCCTCTTTCGGGGGCGGAGGGGAGCACTACGAGCAGTACTTC. The V call is TRBV10-3, the J call TRBJ2-7; D tentatively fits TRBD1 or TRBD2 (6 bases each). CDR3 size: 18 residues. V lost 6 bases to trimming and J lost 3 bases, with 27 bases between them. Germline V gene lookup returns CDR1 ENHRY and CDR2 SYGVKD.

The chain combines TRBV29-1 with TRBJ2-5; D is perhaps TRBD2 (5 bases). V was cut by 3 bases and J by 9 bases, with 17 bases left in between. Per germline, CDR1 SQVTM and CDR2 ANQGSEA. This CDR3 is built from 13 residues. CDR3 bases: TGCAGCGTTGAGAGCGGAGGTCAGTGGGCCCAGTACTTC. This codes for CSVESGGQWAQYF. The variable domain in full, with the rest retrieved from reference TRBV29-1 and TRBJ2-5, is SAVISQKPSRDICQRGTSLTIQCQVDSQVTMMFWYRQQPGQSLTLIATANQGSEATYESGFVIDKFPISRPNLTFSTLTVSNMSPEDSSIYLCSVESGGQWAQYFGPGTRLLVL.

In its sample, this clonotype was seen a few times. The rearrangement uses TRBV24-1 and TRBJ2-3, with a tentative D call TRBD2 (6 bases). The V gene lost 2 bases and the J gene lost 3 bases, with 14 bases spanning the gap. From germline, CDR1 is KGHDR and CDR2 SFDVKD. This CDR3 is built from 16 residues. Here the CDR3 reads CATSDSAGPYTDTQYF. The DNA of the CDR3 is TGTGCCACCAGTGATTCGGCGGGACCGTATACAGATACGCAGTATTTT.

The chain links TRBV7-1 to TRBJ2-7; 13 bases map to TRBD2. TRBV7-1 is assigned to the ORF class and has an uncertain function. J lost 4 bases, V lost 2 bases, and 8 bases had no gene match. This CDR3 contains 17 residues. The CDR3 here is CASSSTGLAGRIYEQYF. As DNA, the CDR3 is TGTGCCAGCAGCTCAACGGGACTAGCGGGGCGGATATACGAGCAGTACTTC.

The V and J genes are TRBV3-1 and TRBJ2-5, with TRBD2 matching 8 bases. The germline gives CDR1 LGHDT, CDR2 YNNKEL (reference sequence). Trimming cost V 1 base and J 5 bases; bases outside gene matches: 6. This CDR3 comprises 15 residues. CDR3 DNA: TGTGCCAGCAGCCAAGGACGGGAGGGCCGGGAGACCCAGTACTTC. It translates to CASSQGREGRETQYF.

This clonotype has just a few counts. This CDR3 is CASSFFIRRIAGGSYEQYF. The DNA of the CDR3 is TGTGCCAGCAGCTTTTTCATTAGGCGGATAGCGGGAGGATCCTACGAGCAGTACTTC. The chain uses TRBV11-2 and TRBJ2-7, with 10 bases matching TRBD2. With V trimmed by 3 bases and J by 1 base, 15 bases remained unmatched. Germline V gene sequence: CDR1 SGHAT, CDR2 FQNNGV. The CDR3 covers 19 residues.

The chain carries TRBV5-6 and TRBJ1-3; tentatively, D is TRBD1 (5 bases). CDR3 length: 14 amino acids. With 5 bases removed from V and 3 bases from J, the gap between germline ends came to 12 bases. The germline V gene has CDR1 SGHDT and CDR2 YYEEEE. CDR3 sequence (DNA): TGTGCCAGCAGTGGCAGGGCGATTGGAAACACCATATATTTT. It translates to CASSGRAIGNTIYF.

In this sample, this clonotype turned up a few times. The chain has TRBV7-8 and TRBJ2-5; D remains unclear. V lost 3 bases and J lost 7, with 6 bases in between. Germline loops: CDR1 SGHVS, CDR2 FQNEAQ. The CDR3 is made up of 11 amino acids. Here the CDR3 reads CASSFVVTQYF. The CDR3 coding sequence is TGTGCCAGCAGCTTTGTAGTGACCCAGTACTTC.

This CDR3 is CASSWGRAQYF. CDR3 nucleotides: TGTGCCAGCAGCTGGGGAAGGGCGCAGTATTTT. The chain uses TRBV5-6 and TRBJ2-3; D is undetermined. The CDR3 consists of 11 residues. V gave up 3 bases and J gave up 10 bases, with 9 bases separating them. In germline, CDR1 is SGHDT, CDR2 YYEEEE.

The sample holds a few counts of this clonotype. The chain couples TRBV4-1 to TRBJ2-1; D is possibly TRBD1 (6 bases). V lost 4 bases, J lost 4 bases, and 17 bases lay in between. Per germline, CDR1 MGHRA and CDR2 YSYEKL. This CDR3 is built from 16 residues. Here the CDR3 DNA reads TGCGCCAGCAGCCCGCGTGCGCAGGGGATATACAATGAGCAGTTCTTC. Its protein product is CASSPRAQGIYNEQFF.

The chain recombines TRBV5-1 with TRBJ2-3; D possibly corresponds to TRBD1 (5 bases). There are 16 residues in the CDR3. Between the trimmed V and J ends, which lost 3 bases and 3 bases, there was a span of 17 bases. Germline CDR1 reads SGHRS; CDR2 reads YFSETQ. This CDR3 is CASSSHRSSFTDTQYF. CDR3 bases: TGCGCCAGCAGCTCCCACAGGTCTTCATTTACAGATACGCAGTATTTT.

The CDR3 DNA reads TGCAGCTCTGGGACAGGGGACACTGAAGCTTTCTTT. The encoded protein is CSSGTGDTEAFF. The J gene is TRBJ1-1, the V gene TRBV29-1; TRBD1 matches 10 bases. This CDR3 contains 12 residues. J lost 3 bases, V lost 8 bases, and 3 bases had no gene match. CDR1 SQVTM and CDR2 ANQGSEA come from the germline V gene. Full variable domain (outside the CDR3, taken from reference TRBV29-1 and TRBJ1-1): SAVISQKPSRDICQRGTSLTIQCQVDSQVTMMFWYRQQPGQSLTLIATANQGSEATYESGFVIDKFPISRPNLTFSTLTVSNMSPEDSSIYLCSSGTGDTEAFFGQGTRLTVV.

The genes are TRBV10-3 and TRBJ2-3; TRBD1 aligns across 9 bases. V was pared by 5 bases and J by 5 bases, with 5 bases of the junction left unmatched. This CDR3 is 14 amino acids long. Germline CDR1 and CDR2: ENHRY and SYGVKD. In nucleotides, the CDR3 is TGTGCCATCAGTCCGGGACAGGGAAGAGATACGCAGTATTTT. Protein product: CAISPGQGRDTQYF.

The chain recombines TRBV20-1 with TRBJ1-1; D perhaps matches TRBD1 (6 bases). V was pared by 2 bases and J by 6 bases, with 10 bases between. The V gene's germline CDR1 is DFQATT and CDR2 SNEGSKA (reference sequence). This CDR3 is 12 amino acids long. CDR3 sequence: CSARLGGAEAFF. The CDR3 region has the DNA TGCAGTGCTAGATTGGGGGGCGCTGAAGCTTTCTTT.

This clonotype turned up a few times. The rearrangement joins TRBV27 to TRBJ1-1, with D unclear. The germline CDR1 and CDR2 sequences are MNHEY and SMNVEV (reference sequence). This CDR3 is 13 amino acids long. V was pared by 7 bases and J by 0 bases, with 9 bases between. The CDR3 DNA sequence: TGTGCCAGCATTGGGCAGATGAACACTGAAGCTTTCTTT. It codes for CASIGQMNTEAFF.

This clonotype was seen only a few times. The chain links TRBV5-1 to TRBJ2-7, with D unclear. The CDR3 loop spans 14 amino acids. Trimming removed 0 bases at V and 5 bases at J, with 12 bases between. Germline CDR1 reads SGHRS; CDR2 reads YFSETQ. CDR3 sequence reads: CASSLDQAEDEQYF. CDR3 in DNA: TGCGCCAGCAGCTTGGATCAGGCCGAGGACGAGCAGTACTTC.

V and J are TRBV20-1 and TRBJ2-1; D not resolved. V gave up 5 bases and J gave up 5 bases, with 16 bases separating them. Germline CDR1 is DFQATT and CDR2 is SNEGSKA (reference sequence). The CDR3 spans 14 residues. CDR3 in amino acids: CSAPPGRRDNEQFF. In nucleotides, the CDR3 is TGCAGTGCTCCCCCTGGGCGGCGAGACAATGAGCAGTTCTTC.

This clonotype has only a few counts. This rearrangement joins TRBV7-9 to TRBJ2-7; TRBD1 might be the D (5 bases). The CDR3 is 12 amino acids. Per the germline V gene, CDR1 is SEHNR and CDR2 is FQNEAQ (reference sequence). Deletions cut 0 bases from V and 6 bases from J, with 6 bases between. The CDR3 sequence is CASSLAQGEQYF. DNA of the CDR3: TGTGCCAGCAGCTTAGCGCAGGGCGAGCAGTACTTC.

As regards this clonotype: This may arise from a read error, as a much more abundant clone is one base away. This chain uses TRBV11-2 with TRBJ2-1; D may match TRBD1 or TRBD2 (5 bases each). Germline loops: CDR1 SGHAT, CDR2 FQNNGV. This CDR3 spans 16 amino acids. The CDR3 bases are TGTTCCAGCAGCTTAATGGCTGGGGACGGCTACAATGAGCAGTTCTTC. Residues: CSSSLMAGDGYNEQFF.

V gene TRBV5-1 combines with J gene TRBJ1-2, with D maybe TRBD1 (5 bases). This CDR3 has 15 amino acids. V dropped 4 bases and J dropped 4 bases, with 17 bases sitting between them. Germline V gene lookup returns CDR1 SGHRS and CDR2 YFSETQ. CDR3 loop: CASSPPRGPSYGYTF. CDR3 in DNA: TGCGCCAGCAGCCCCCCTAGGGGCCCGAGCTATGGCTACACCTTC.

This clonotype was found a few times. The V call is TRBV29-1, the J call TRBJ2-1; 9 bases match TRBD1. Germline CDR1 SQVTM, CDR2 ANQGSEA. J was trimmed by 0 bases and V by 2 bases; bases with no gene match: 17. This CDR3 has 20 amino acids. The CDR3 sequence: CSVERQDRGGGLSSYNEQFF. The CDR3 DNA follows: TGCAGCGTTGAACGCCAGGACAGGGGAGGTGGCCTTAGCTCCTACAATGAGCAGTTCTTC.

The J gene is TRBJ1-1, the V gene TRBV27; 9 bases fit TRBD1. The CDR3 loop spans 15 amino acids. With V trimmed by 5 bases and J by 4 bases, 8 bases remained unmatched. Germline loops: CDR1 MNHEY, CDR2 SMNVEV (reference sequence). CDR3 in amino acids: CASSRPGTGSTEAFF. CDR3 DNA: TGTGCCAGCAGTCGCCCCGGGACAGGGAGCACTGAAGCTTTCTTT.